The 8 T cell receptor beta chains below come from one sample, sequenced in a study of regulatory T cells in long-lasting Graves disease. As to time point: persistent/refractory GD, antithyroid drugs over 5 years with positive TRAb. RNA isolated from PBMCs was used to make the TCR library. Investigators prepared the TCR beta libraries by applying iRepertoire HTBI primers and Arm-PCR of CDR3 regions. TCRdb re-called the multiplex PCR reads with MiXCR, one entry per CDR3 protein. The sample shows 310,000 or so distinct CDR3 sequences, around a fifth of them seen only once. The sequencing here drew on peripheral blood mononuclear cells (PBMCs), taken when the disease was refractory, from a patient treated with antithyroid drugs. The receptors derive from a female donor with Graves disease.

This clonotype was seen only once. The rearrangement uses TRBV4-1 and TRBJ2-2; D may correspond to TRBD1 or TRBD2 (6 bases each). CDR3 length: 16 residues. The germline V gene encodes CDR1 MGHRA and CDR2 YSYEKL. The V gene lost 4 bases and the J gene lost 6 bases, with 18 bases spanning the gap. CDR3 DNA sequence: TGCGCCAGCAGCCGTGGGGGGCTCTCCCGTGCCGGGGAGCTGTTTTTT. Protein: CASSRGGLSRAGELFF.

The gene calls are TRBV6-1 and TRBJ2-2, with D perhaps TRBD2 (7 bases). The V end was cut by 6 bases, the J end by 8 bases, with 19 bases between. Germline CDR1 is MNHNS and CDR2 is SASEGT. The CDR3 contains 15 residues. CDR3 region: CASRDGGAHRGELFF. CDR3 bases: TGTGCCAGCAGAGATGGGGGGGCGCATCGGGGGGAGCTGTTTTTT.

This clonotype was detected many times. The chain recombines TRBV27 with TRBJ2-5; D is ambiguous. The CDR3 spans 13 residues. V was pared by 6 bases and J by 2 bases, with 10 bases between. Germline assignment: CDR1 MNHEY and CDR2 SMNVEV (reference sequence). CDR3 residues: CASSFALQETQYF. DNA for the CDR3: TGTGCCAGCAGCTTCGCGTTACAAGAGACCCAGTACTTC.

This clonotype was seen repeatedly, ten times or more. This rearrangement joins TRBV28 to TRBJ1-1; no clear D gene. CDR3 size: 13 residues. Per the germline V gene, CDR1 is MDHEN and CDR2 is SYDVKM. Trimming removed 5 bases from V and 3 bases from J, with 10 bases in between. The CDR3 protein is CASSTAQDTEAFF. CDR3 sequence (DNA): TGTGCCAGCAGTACTGCCCAAGACACTGAAGCTTTCTTT.

The table lists this clonotype with many counts. The genes are TRBV11-2 and TRBJ2-7, with D hard to call. V shed 5 bases and J shed 0 bases, with 14 bases lying between them. Germline V lookup: CDR1 SGHAT, CDR2 FQNNGV. The CDR3 consists of 15 residues. CDR3 DNA: TGTGCCAGCAGCCTCCCGCTTGAGAGCTCCTACGAGCAGTACTTC. This translates into CASSLPLESSYEQYF.

The table lists this clonotype with a few counts. The chain joins TRBV3-1 to TRBJ1-2; D is ambiguous. From germline, CDR1 is LGHDT and CDR2 YNNKEL (reference sequence). This CDR3 region has 12 residues. V shed 4 bases and J shed 7 bases, with 10 bases lying between them. The CDR3 here is CASSRRGGGYTF. The CDR3 nucleotides read TGTGCCAGCAGCCGAAGAGGAGGTGGCTACACCTTC.

At least ten counts were recorded for this clonotype. The CDR3 region has the DNA TGCAGTGCCAGTGGACAGGGCGAGCAATTTTATGGCTACACCTTC. Its protein product is CSASGQGEQFYGYTF. V usage is TRBV20-1 and J usage is TRBJ1-2, with 8 bases fitting TRBD1. J lost 5 bases, V lost 6 bases, and 14 bases had no gene match. CDR3 length: 15 residues. CDR1 and CDR2 (germline): DFQATT, SNEGSKA (reference sequence).

This clonotype was counted many times. The chain has TRBV5-1 and TRBJ1-2, with 7 bases aligning to TRBD1. The V gene's germline CDR1 is SGHRS and CDR2 YFSETQ. V was clipped by 0 bases and J by 3 bases; unmatched bases: 2. The CDR3 loop spans 14 amino acids. CDR3 amino acids: CASSLGQGYYGYTF. The CDR3 DNA sequence: TGCGCCAGCAGCTTGGGACAGGGCTACTATGGCTACACCTTC.